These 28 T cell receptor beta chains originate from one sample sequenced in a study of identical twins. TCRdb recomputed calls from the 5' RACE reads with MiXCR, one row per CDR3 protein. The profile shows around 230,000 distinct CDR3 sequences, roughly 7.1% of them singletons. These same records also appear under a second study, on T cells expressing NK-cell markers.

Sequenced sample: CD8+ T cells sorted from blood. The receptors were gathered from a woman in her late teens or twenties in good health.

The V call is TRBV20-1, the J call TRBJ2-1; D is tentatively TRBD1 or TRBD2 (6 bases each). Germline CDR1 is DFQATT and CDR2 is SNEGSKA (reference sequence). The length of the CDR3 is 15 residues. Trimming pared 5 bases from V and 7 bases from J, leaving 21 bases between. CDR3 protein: CSARFRGQQGNEQFF. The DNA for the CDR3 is TGCAGTGCTCGTTTCCGGGGGCAACAAGGGAATGAGCAGTTCTTC.

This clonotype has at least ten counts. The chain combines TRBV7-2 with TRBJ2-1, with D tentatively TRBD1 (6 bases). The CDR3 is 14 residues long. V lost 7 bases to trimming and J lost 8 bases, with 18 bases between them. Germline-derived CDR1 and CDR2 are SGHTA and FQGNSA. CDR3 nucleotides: TGTGCCAGCAACGGAGGTCCCGGGACACATGAGCAGTTCTTC. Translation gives CASNGGPGTHEQFF.

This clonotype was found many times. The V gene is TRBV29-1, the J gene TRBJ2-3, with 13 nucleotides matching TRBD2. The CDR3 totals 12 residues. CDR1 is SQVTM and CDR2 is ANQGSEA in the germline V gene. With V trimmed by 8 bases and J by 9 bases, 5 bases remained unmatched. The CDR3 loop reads CSPRLAGGTQYF. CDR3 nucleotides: TGCAGCCCTAGACTAGCGGGAGGCACGCAGTATTTT.

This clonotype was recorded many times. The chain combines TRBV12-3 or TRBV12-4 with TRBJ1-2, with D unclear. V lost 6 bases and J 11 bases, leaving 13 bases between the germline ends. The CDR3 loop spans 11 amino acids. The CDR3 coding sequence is TGTGCCAGCAGCCGAGGGCCGGTTTACACCTTC. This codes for CASSRGPVYTF.

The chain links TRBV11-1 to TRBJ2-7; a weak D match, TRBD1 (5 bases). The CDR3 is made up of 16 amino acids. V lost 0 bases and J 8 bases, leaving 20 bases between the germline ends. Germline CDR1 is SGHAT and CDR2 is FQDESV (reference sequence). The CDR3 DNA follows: TGTGCCAGCAGCTTAGCAGATCGAGACAGTAATATAAAGCAGTACTTC. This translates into CASSLADRDSNIKQYF.

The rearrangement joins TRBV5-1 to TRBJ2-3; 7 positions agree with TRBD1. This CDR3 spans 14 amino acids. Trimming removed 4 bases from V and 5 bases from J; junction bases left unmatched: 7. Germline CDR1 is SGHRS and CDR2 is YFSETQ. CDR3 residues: CASSDPQGRDTQYF. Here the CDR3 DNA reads TGCGCCAGCAGCGACCCACAGGGGAGAGATACGCAGTATTTT.

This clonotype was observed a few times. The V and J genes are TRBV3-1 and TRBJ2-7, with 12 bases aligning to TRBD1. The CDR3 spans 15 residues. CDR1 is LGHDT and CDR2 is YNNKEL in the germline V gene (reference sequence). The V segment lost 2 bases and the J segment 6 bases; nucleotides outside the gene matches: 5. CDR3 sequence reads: CASSQRRDRGREQYF. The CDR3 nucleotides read TGTGCCAGCAGCCAACGTCGGGACAGGGGGCGCGAGCAGTACTTC.

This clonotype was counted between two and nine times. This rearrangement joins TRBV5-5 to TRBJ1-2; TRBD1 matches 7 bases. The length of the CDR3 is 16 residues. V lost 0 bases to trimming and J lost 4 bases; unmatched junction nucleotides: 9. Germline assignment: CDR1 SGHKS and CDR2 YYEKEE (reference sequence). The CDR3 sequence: CASSLVVRTGTYGYTF. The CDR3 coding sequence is TGTGCCAGCAGCTTGGTGGTCCGGACAGGAACCTATGGCTACACCTTC.

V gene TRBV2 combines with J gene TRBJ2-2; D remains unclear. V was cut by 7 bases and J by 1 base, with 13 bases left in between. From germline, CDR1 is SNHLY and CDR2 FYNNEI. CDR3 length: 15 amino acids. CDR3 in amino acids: CASTPKTENTGELFF. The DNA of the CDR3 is TGTGCCAGCACCCCGAAAACAGAGAACACCGGGGAGCTGTTTTTT.

CDR3 coding DNA: TGTGCCAGCAGCCCGGCCAGCTCCTACAATGAGCAGTTCTTC. This codes for CASSPASSYNEQFF. The gene calls are TRBV7-6 and TRBJ2-1; D unclear. The germline CDR1 and CDR2 sequences are SGHVS and FNYEAQ. V was pared by 5 bases and J by 0 bases, with 8 bases between. The CDR3 loop spans 14 amino acids.

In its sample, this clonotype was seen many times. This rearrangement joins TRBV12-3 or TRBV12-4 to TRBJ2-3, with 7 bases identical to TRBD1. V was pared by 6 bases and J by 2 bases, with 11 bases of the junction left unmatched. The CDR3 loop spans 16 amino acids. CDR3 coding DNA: TGTGCCAGCAGAAATACGACAGGGCGTTCCACAGATACGCAGTATTTT. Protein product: CASRNTTGRSTDTQYF.

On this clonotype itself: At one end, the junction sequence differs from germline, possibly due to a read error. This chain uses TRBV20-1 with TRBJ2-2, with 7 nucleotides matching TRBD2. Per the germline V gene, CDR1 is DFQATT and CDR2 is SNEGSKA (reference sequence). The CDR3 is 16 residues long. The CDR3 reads CCARAPATSEAGELFF. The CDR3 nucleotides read TGCTGTGCTAGAGCCCCTGCAACTAGCGAGGCCGGGGAGCTGTTTTTT.

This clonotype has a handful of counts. CDR3 DNA sequence: TGTGCCAGTAGTTATAACGGGGAGTACAATGAGCAGTTCTTC. This gives the protein CASSYNGEYNEQFF. This chain uses TRBV19 with TRBJ2-1, with D perhaps TRBD2 (5 bases). V was cut by 5 bases and J by 4 bases, with 12 bases left in between. Germline V gene sequence: CDR1 LNHDA, CDR2 SQIVND (reference sequence). The CDR3 spans 14 residues.

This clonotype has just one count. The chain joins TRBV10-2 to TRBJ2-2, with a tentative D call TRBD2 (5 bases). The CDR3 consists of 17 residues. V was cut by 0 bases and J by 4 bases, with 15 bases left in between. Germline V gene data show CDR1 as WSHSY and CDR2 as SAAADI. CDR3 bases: TGCGCCAGCAGTGAGTCGGAGGTCTCGATGTTCACCGGGGAGCTGTTTTTT. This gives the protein CASSESEVSMFTGELFF.

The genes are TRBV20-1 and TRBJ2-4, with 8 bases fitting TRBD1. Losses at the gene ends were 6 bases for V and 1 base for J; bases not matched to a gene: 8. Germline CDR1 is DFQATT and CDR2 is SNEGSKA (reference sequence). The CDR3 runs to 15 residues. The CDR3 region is CSATRGDRAKNIQYF. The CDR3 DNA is TGCAGTGCCACTAGGGGGGACAGGGCCAAAAACATTCAGTACTTC.

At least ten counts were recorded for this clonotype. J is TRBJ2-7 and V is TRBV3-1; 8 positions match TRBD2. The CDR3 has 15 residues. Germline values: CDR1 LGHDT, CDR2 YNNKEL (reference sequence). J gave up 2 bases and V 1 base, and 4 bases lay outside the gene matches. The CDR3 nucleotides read TGTGCCAGCAGCCAAGGAACGGGAGGGGCCTACGAGCAGTACTTC. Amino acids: CASSQGTGGAYEQYF.

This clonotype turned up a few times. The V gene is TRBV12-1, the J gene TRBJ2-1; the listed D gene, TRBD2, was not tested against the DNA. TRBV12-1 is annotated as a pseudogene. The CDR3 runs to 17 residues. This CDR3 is CASSLGTGTSGSTEQFF. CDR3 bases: TGTGCCAGCAGCTTGGGGACCGGGACTAGCGGGAGTACTGAGCAGTTCTTC.

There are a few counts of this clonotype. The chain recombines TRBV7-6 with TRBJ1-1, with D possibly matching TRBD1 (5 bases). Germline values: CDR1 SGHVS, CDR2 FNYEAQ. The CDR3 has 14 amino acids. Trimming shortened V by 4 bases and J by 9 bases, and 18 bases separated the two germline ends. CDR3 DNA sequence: TGTGCCAGCAGCTCCGATGACAGAGTATCAAAAGCTTTCTTT. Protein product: CASSSDDRVSKAFF. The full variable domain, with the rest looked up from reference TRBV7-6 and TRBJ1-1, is GAGVSQSPRYKVTKRGQDVALRCDPISGHVSLYWYRQALGQGPEFLTYFNYEAQQDKSGLPNDRFSAERPEGSISTLTIQRTEQRDSAMYRCASSSDDRVSKAFFGQGTRLTVV.

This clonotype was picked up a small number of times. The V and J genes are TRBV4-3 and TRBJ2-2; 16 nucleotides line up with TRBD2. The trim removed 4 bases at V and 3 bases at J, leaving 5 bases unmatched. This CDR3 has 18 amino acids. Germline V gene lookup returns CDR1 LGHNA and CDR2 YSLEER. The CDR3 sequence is CASSPGLAGGNYTGELFF. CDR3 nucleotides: TGCGCCAGCAGCCCGGGACTAGCGGGAGGGAATTACACCGGGGAGCTGTTTTTT.

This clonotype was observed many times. The CDR3 region is CASSIVGLAGSNEQFF. For the CDR3, the DNA is TGTGCCAGTAGTATAGTGGGACTAGCGGGGTCAAATGAGCAGTTCTTC. J is TRBJ2-1 and V is TRBV19; the match to TRBD2 covers 13 bases. There are 16 residues in the CDR3. Trimming cost V 1 base and J 7 bases; bases outside gene matches: 4. Germline CDR1 and CDR2: LNHDA and SQIVND (reference sequence). The full variable domain, completed using reference TRBV19 and TRBJ2-1, is DGGITQSPKYLFRKEGQNVTLSCEQNLNHDAMYWYRQDPGQGLRLIYYSQIVNDFQKGDIAEGYSVSREKKESFPLTVTSAQKNPTAFYLCASSIVGLAGSNEQFFGPGTRLTVL.

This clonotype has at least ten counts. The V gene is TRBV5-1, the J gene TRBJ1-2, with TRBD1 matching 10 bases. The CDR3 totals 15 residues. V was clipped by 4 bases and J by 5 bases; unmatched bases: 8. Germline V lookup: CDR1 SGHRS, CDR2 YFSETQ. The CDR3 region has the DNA TGCGCCAGCAGCCCGGACAGGGGGTACCGGTATGGCTACACCTTC. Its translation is CASSPDRGYRYGYTF.

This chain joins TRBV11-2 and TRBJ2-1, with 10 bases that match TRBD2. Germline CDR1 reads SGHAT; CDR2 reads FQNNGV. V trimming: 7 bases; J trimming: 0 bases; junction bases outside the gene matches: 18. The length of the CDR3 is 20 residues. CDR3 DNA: TGTGCCAGCAATTCCCCTGGGACAGCGGGAGGGCTCCGCTCCTACAATGAGCAGTTCTTC. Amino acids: CASNSPGTAGGLRSYNEQFF.

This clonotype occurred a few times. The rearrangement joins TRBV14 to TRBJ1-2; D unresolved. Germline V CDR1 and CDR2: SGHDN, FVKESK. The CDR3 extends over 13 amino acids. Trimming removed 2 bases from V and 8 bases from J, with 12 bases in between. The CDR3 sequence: CASSQTRVGGYTF. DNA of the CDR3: TGTGCCAGCAGCCAAACGCGCGTCGGAGGCTACACCTTC.

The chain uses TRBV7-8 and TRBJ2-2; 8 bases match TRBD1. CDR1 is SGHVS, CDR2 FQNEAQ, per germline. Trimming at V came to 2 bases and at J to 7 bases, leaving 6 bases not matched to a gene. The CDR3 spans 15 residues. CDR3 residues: CASSLWSGGGGELFF. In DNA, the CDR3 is TGTGCCAGCAGCTTATGGTCAGGGGGCGGCGGGGAGCTGTTTTTT.

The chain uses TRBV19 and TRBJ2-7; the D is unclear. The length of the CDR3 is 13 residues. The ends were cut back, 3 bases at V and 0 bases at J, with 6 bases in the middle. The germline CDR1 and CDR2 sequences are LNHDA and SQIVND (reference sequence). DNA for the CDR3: TGTGCCAGTAGTATTTCTCTCTCCTACGAGCAGTACTTC. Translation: CASSISLSYEQYF.

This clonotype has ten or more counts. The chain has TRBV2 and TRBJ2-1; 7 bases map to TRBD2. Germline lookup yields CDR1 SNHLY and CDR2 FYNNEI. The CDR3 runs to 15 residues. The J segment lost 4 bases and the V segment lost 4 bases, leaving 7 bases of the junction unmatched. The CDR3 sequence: CASSALLADYNEQFF. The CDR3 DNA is TGTGCCAGCAGTGCGCTCCTAGCGGATTACAATGAGCAGTTCTTC. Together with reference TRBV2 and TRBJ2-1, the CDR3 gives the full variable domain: EPEVTQTPSHQVTQMGQEVILRCVPISNHLYFYWYRQILGQKVEFLVSFYNNEISEKSEIFDDQFSVERPDGSNFTLKIRSTKLEDSAMYFCASSALLADYNEQFFGPGTRLTVL.

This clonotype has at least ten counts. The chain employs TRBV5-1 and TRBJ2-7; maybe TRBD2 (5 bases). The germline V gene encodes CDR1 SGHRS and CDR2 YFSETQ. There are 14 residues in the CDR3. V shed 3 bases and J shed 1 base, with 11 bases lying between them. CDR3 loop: CASSSTGFSYEQYF. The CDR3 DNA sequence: TGCGCCAGCAGCTCAACGGGATTTTCCTACGAGCAGTACTTC.

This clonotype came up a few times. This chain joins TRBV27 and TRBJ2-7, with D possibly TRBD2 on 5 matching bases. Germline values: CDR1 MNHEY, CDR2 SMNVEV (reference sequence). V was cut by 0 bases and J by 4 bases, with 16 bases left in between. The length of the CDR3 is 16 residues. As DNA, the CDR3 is TGTGCCAGCAGTTTATCGAATCGGAGGCTCCAATACGAGCAGTACTTC. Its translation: CASSLSNRRLQYEQYF.